The 26 T cell receptor beta chains listed next were all sequenced from one sample in a study of cytomegalovirus exposure and HLA in healthy donors. Both 60 Vbeta primers and 13 Jbeta primers went into the PCR. Libraries were prepared by immunoSEQ multiplex PCR; TCRdb keeps only in-frame clonotypes and omits some of them. The table has about 190,000 clones, around four fifths seen once. Sequences were obtained from PBMCs. The receptors derive from a woman aged 45 to 65 in good health and CMV-seropositive.

The chain links TRBV27 to TRBJ2-1, with 12 bases fitting TRBD2. With V trimmed by 6 bases and J by 7 bases, 4 bases remained unmatched. The CDR3 is 14 amino acids. Germline CDR1 MNHEY, CDR2 SMNVEV (reference sequence). CDR3 coding DNA: TGTGCCAGCAGAGGACTAGCGGGGTCGAATGAGCAGTTCTTC. Residues: CASRGLAGSNEQFF.

The rearrangement uses TRBV2 and TRBJ2-3, with D possibly matching TRBD1 (5 bases). The CDR3 is 14 amino acids. The V gene lost 3 bases and the J gene lost 0 bases, with 7 bases spanning the gap. Per germline, CDR1 SNHLY and CDR2 FYNNEI. Here the CDR3 reads CASSEQGSTDTQYF. CDR3 coding DNA: TGTGCCAGCAGTGAGCAGGGCAGCACAGATACGCAGTATTTT. The entire variable domain, with the rest obtained from reference TRBV2 and TRBJ2-3, is as follows: EPEVTQTPSHQVTQMGQEVILRCVPISNHLYFYWYRQILGQKVEFLVSFYNNEISEKSEIFDDQFSVERPDGSNFTLKIRSTKLEDSAMYFCASSEQGSTDTQYFGPGTRLTVL.

This rearrangement joins TRBV10-3 to TRBJ2-5; 8 bases are a match to TRBD2. CDR1 and CDR2 from the germline V gene are ENHRY and SYGVKD. V lost 4 bases to trimming and J lost 3 bases; unmatched junction nucleotides: 4. The CDR3 consists of 14 residues. The CDR3 sequence is CAISVRAGEETQYF. The DNA of the CDR3 is TGTGCCATCAGTGTGCGAGCGGGGGAAGAGACCCAGTACTTC.

The chain combines TRBV11-1 with TRBJ1-3; D is uncertain. V lost 3 bases and J 4 bases, leaving 7 bases between the germline ends. The germline CDR1 and CDR2 sequences are SGHAT and FQDESV (reference sequence). CDR3 length: 13 amino acids. The CDR3 is CASSFAAGNTIYF. Written as DNA, the CDR3 is TGTGCCAGCAGCTTCGCCGCGGGAAACACCATATATTTT.

About this clone: The junction and the germline gene differ at one end; a read error may be behind it. The chain links TRBV7-7 to TRBJ2-5, with TRBD2 identical over 10 bases. This CDR3 spans 14 amino acids. CDR1 is SSHAT, CDR2 FNYEAQ, per germline (reference sequence). The DNA of the CDR3 is TGTGCTAGCAGCTTACTAGCGGGGAGAGAGACCCAGTACTTC. Encoded protein: CASSLLAGRETQYF.

The chain carries TRBV7-6 and TRBJ2-3; no reliable D call. This CDR3 region has 15 residues. The V gene's germline CDR1 is SGHVS and CDR2 FNYEAQ. Trimming stripped 1 base from V and 0 bases from J, with 8 bases between. This CDR3 reads CASSLVAYSTDTQYF. CDR3 coding DNA: TGTGCCAGCAGCTTAGTAGCTTATAGCACAGATACGCAGTATTTT.

The chain recombines TRBV19 with TRBJ1-5; 9 positions match TRBD1. CDR1 is LNHDA and CDR2 is SQIVND in the germline V gene (reference sequence). This CDR3 region has 17 residues. V was clipped by 2 bases and J by 3 bases; unmatched bases: 8. This chain's CDR3 is CASSIYGTGKANQPQHF. CDR3 bases: TGTGCCAGTAGTATATACGGGACAGGGAAGGCCAATCAGCCCCAGCATTTT.

This clone came up a few times. The rearrangement joins TRBV6-1 to TRBJ1-1; D is uncertain. Between the trimmed V and J ends, which lost 5 bases and 6 bases, there was a span of 7 bases. The CDR3 length is 11 residues. Germline CDR1 reads MNHNS; CDR2 reads SASEGT. The CDR3 DNA sequence: TGTGCCAGCAGTTATGGGCCTGAAGCTTTCTTT. Residues: CASSYGPEAFF.

The chain combines TRBV16 with TRBJ1-1, with D tentatively TRBD1 (5 bases). The CDR3 spans 15 residues. Looked up from germline, CDR1 is KGHSY and CDR2 is FQNENV. V dropped 2 bases and J dropped 1 base, with 11 bases sitting between them. Here the CDR3 reads CASSQVLQENTEAFF. In DNA form, the CDR3 reads TGTGCCAGCAGCCAAGTCCTACAGGAGAACACTGAAGCTTTCTTT.

The CDR3 bases are TGTGCCAGCAGCTCCACTAGCGGGGGGGTCCAAGAGACCCAGTACTTC. Protein sequence: CASSSTSGGVQETQYF. The genes are TRBV5-4 and TRBJ2-5, with 13 bases identical to TRBD2. The CDR3 is made up of 16 amino acids. The germline V gene has CDR1 SGHNT and CDR2 YYREEE (reference sequence). V lost 3 bases and J lost 1; bases outside the gene matches: 3.

V is TRBV2 and J is TRBJ2-7; D is perhaps TRBD1 (6 bases). Trimming took 8 bases from V and 0 from J, leaving 11 bases between them. The CDR3 length is 13 residues. Germline values: CDR1 SNHLY, CDR2 FYNNEI. The CDR3 sequence: CASLGQFSYEQYF. The CDR3 DNA is TGTGCCAGCCTCGGACAGTTCTCCTACGAGCAGTACTTC.

The chain joins TRBV11-2 to TRBJ1-2; D uncertain. Trimming stripped 5 bases from V and 1 base from J, with 8 bases between. The CDR3 has 13 amino acids. Germline V gene lookup returns CDR1 SGHAT and CDR2 FQNNGV. CDR3 bases: TGTGCCAGCAGCCTATCGGGTAACTATGGCTACACCTTC. This codes for CASSLSGNYGYTF.

The gene calls are TRBV2 and TRBJ2-4; 8 positions match TRBD2. The CDR3 length is 15 residues. CDR1 is SNHLY and CDR2 is FYNNEI in the germline V gene. With V trimmed by 5 bases and J by 4 bases, 7 bases remained unmatched. CDR3 region: CASSPGGAQKNIQYF. The CDR3 region has the DNA TGTGCCAGCAGTCCCGGGGGGGCCCAGAAAAACATTCAGTACTTC.

This clone was found once. The chain uses TRBV27 and TRBJ1-1; no clear D. This CDR3 contains 13 residues. The V end was cut by 6 bases, the J end by 0 bases, with 8 bases between. CDR1 is MNHEY and CDR2 is SMNVEV in the germline V gene (reference sequence). The CDR3 DNA reads TGTGCCAGCAGCCCCTTTGTGAACACTGAAGCTTTCTTT. This translates into CASSPFVNTEAFF.

V usage is TRBV6-5 and J usage is TRBJ2-1; 7 positions agree with TRBD2. The germline CDR1 and CDR2 sequences are MNHEY and SVGAGI. The CDR3 contains 14 residues. Trimming at V came to 6 bases and at J to 3 bases, leaving 5 bases not matched to a gene. The CDR3: CASRRDYSYNEQFF. CDR3 sequence (DNA): TGTGCCAGCAGGAGGGACTACAGCTACAATGAGCAGTTCTTC.

The rearrangement uses TRBV6-6 and TRBJ1-1, with 8 bases matching TRBD1. CDR1 is MNHNY and CDR2 is SVGAGI in the germline V gene (reference sequence). Germline trimming cut 6 bases from V and 2 bases from J; bases unmatched to any gene: 8. This CDR3 region has 15 residues. CDR3 amino acids: CASRPMQGANTEAFF. Written as DNA, the CDR3 is TGTGCCAGCAGGCCCATGCAGGGGGCTAACACTGAAGCTTTCTTT.

The V and J genes are TRBV9 and TRBJ2-3; maybe TRBD2 (6 bases). The CDR3 runs to 15 residues. Germline CDR1 is SGDLS and CDR2 is YYNGEE. Trimming took off 6 bases at V and 0 bases at J, with 14 bases between the two ends. CDR3 amino acids: CASTTGTRSTDTQYF. CDR3 nucleotides: TGTGCCAGCACTACCGGGACTCGCAGCACAGATACGCAGTATTTT.

The CDR3 DNA reads as TGCGCCAGCAGCCGCGCGGGGGAGAACTATGGCTACACCTTC. This gives the protein CASSRAGENYGYTF. V gene TRBV4-1 combines with J gene TRBJ1-2, with D perhaps TRBD1 (5 bases). Looked up from germline, CDR1 is MGHRA and CDR2 is YSYEKL. V was cut by 4 bases and J by 2 bases, with 11 bases left in between. The CDR3 is 14 amino acids.

Notes on this clone: At one of its ends the junction is not consistent with the germline gene, which may arise from a read error. The chain carries TRBV5-8 and TRBJ2-1; TRBD2 aligns across 10 bases. The CDR3 runs 17 residues. Germline V gives CDR1 SGHTS, CDR2 YDEGEE. For the CDR3, the DNA is TGCGCCAGCAGCCAGACCTCACTAGCGGGGTACTACAATGAGCAGTTCTTC. This encodes CASSQTSLAGYYNEQFF.

The gene calls are TRBV10-3 and TRBJ2-2; 7 bases are shared with TRBD1. Germline V gene data show CDR1 as ENHRY and CDR2 as SYGVKD. The CDR3 runs to 15 residues. The junction had 10 bases not matched to a gene; V was cut back by 8 bases and J by 4 bases. The DNA of the CDR3 is TGTGCCATCCGGATGACAGGGACCGGCACCGGGGAGCTGTTTTTT. This sequence encodes CAIRMTGTGTGELFF.

The chain joins TRBV5-3 to TRBJ1-5; D is ambiguous. TRBV5-3 is an ORF, and what it does is uncertain. Trimming took off 6 bases at V and 5 bases at J, with 6 bases between the two ends. The CDR3 runs 11 residues. CDR3 bases: TGTGCCAGAACCCCCGATCAGCCCCAGCATTTT. Protein sequence: CARTPDQPQHF.

This chain connects TRBV6-6 to TRBJ2-3, with 8 positions matching TRBD1. The CDR3 has 12 residues. Germline V lookup: CDR1 MNHNY, CDR2 SVGAGI (reference sequence). Trimming took 6 bases from V and 5 from J; bases not matched to a gene: 1. This chain's CDR3 is CASRQGGDTQYF. Written as DNA, the CDR3 is TGTGCCAGCAGACAGGGGGGAGATACGCAGTATTTT.

With regard to this clone: The identical CDR3 is also encoded by other nucleotide sequences in the sample. This rearrangement joins TRBV5-4 to TRBJ1-6; possible D gene TRBD1, 6 bases. Per the germline V gene, CDR1 is SGHNT and CDR2 is YYREEE (reference sequence). Trimming took 4 bases from V and 9 from J, leaving 14 bases between them. CDR3 length equals 14 residues. The CDR3 region is CASSPTGSGSPLHF. For the CDR3, the DNA is TGTGCCAGCAGCCCTACAGGGTCGGGTTCACCCCTCCACTTT.

The V gene is TRBV13, the J gene TRBJ2-3; 7 nucleotides align to TRBD1. Germline lookup yields CDR1 PRHDT and CDR2 FYEKMQ (reference sequence). This CDR3 contains 14 residues. The V segment lost 6 bases and the J segment 4 bases; nucleotides outside the gene matches: 7. CDR3 in amino acids: CASSQYQGADTQYF. The CDR3 DNA sequence: TGTGCCAGCAGTCAATACCAGGGGGCAGATACGCAGTATTTT.

The rearrangement joins TRBV7-9 to TRBJ1-1, with D maybe TRBD1 (5 bases). The V gene's germline CDR1 is SEHNR and CDR2 FQNEAQ (reference sequence). V lost 1 base and J 6 bases, leaving 12 bases between the germline ends. The CDR3 runs 14 residues. CDR3 bases: TGTGCCAGCAGCTTAGGCGCACCGGGGGCTGAAGCTTTCTTT. Residues: CASSLGAPGAEAFF.

In its sample, this clone was seen a few times. This chain links TRBV4-2 with TRBJ1-5; D is uncertain. This CDR3 is 12 amino acids long. Germline loops: CDR1 LGHNA, CDR2 YNFKEQ. Trimming took 1 base from V and 9 from J, leaving 7 bases between them. CDR3 sequence reads: CASSQGVLPQHF. DNA for the CDR3: TGTGCCAGCAGCCAAGGTGTACTGCCCCAGCATTTT.